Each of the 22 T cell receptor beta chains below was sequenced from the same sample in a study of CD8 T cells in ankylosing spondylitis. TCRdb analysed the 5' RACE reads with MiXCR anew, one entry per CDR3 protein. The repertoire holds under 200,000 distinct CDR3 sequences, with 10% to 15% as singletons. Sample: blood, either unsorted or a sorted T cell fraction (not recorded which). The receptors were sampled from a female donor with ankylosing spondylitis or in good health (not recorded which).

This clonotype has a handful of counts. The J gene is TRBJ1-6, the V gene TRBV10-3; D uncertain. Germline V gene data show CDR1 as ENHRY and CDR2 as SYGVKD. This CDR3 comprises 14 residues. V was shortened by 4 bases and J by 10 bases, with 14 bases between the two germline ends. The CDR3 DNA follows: TGTGCCATCAGTGCCGACGTCGCGGGATCACCCCTCCACTTT. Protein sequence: CAISADVAGSPLHF.

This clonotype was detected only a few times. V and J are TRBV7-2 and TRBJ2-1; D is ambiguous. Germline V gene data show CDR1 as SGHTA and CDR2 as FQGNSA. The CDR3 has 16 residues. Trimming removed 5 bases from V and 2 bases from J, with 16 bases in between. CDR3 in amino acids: CASSADHKLTYNEQFF. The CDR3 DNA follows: TGTGCCAGCAGCGCTGACCATAAGCTAACCTACAATGAGCAGTTCTTC.

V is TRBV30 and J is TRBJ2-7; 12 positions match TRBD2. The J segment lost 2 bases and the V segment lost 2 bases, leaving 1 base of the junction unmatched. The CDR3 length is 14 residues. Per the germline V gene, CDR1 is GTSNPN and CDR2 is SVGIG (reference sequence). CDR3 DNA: TGTGCCTGGAGTCGACTAGCGGGAGCCTACGAGCAGTACTTC. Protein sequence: CAWSRLAGAYEQYF.

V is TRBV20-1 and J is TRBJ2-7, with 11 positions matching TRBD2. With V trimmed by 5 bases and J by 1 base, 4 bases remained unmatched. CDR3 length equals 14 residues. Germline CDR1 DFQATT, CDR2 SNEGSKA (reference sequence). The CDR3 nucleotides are TGCAGTGCTGAAACTAGCGGGAGATCCTACGAGCAGTACTTC. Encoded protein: CSAETSGRSYEQYF.

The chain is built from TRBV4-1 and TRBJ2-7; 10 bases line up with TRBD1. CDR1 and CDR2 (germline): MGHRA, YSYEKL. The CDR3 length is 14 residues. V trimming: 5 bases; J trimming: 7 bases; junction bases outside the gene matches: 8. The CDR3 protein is CASSTGQGGREQYF. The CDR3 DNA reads TGCGCCAGCAGCACCGGACAGGGGGGTCGGGAGCAGTACTTC.

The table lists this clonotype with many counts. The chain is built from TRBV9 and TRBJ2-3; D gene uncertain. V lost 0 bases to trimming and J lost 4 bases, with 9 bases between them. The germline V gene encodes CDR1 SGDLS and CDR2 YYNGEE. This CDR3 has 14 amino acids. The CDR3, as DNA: TGTGCCAGCAGCGTAGATAGTTCTCCAGATACGCAGTATTTT. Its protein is CASSVDSSPDTQYF. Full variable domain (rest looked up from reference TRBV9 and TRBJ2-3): DSGVTQTPKHLITATGQRVTLRCSPRSGDLSVYWYQQSLDQGLQFLIQYYNGEERAKGNILERFSAQQFPDLHSELNLSSLELGDSALYFCASSVDSSPDTQYFGPGTRLTVL.

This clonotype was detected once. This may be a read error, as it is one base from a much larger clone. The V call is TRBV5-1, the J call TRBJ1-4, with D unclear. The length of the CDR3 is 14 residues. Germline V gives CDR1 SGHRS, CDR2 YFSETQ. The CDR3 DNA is TGCCCCAGCAGCTTGGTGGGGACTAATGAAAAACTGTTTTTT. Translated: CPSSLVGTNEKLFF.

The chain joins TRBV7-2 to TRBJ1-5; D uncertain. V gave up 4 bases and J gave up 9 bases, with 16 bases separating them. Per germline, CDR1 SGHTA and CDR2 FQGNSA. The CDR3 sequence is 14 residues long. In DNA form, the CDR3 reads TGTGCCAGCAGCTCCGCGGGAGGTAAGGGGCCCCAGCATTTT. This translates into CASSSAGGKGPQHF.

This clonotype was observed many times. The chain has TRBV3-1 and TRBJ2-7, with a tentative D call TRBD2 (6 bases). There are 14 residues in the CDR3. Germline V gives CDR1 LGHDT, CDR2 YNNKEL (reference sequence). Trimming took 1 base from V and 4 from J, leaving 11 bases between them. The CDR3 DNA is TGTGCCAGCAGCCAAGTTCCTAGCGAATACGAGCAGTACTTC. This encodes CASSQVPSEYEQYF.

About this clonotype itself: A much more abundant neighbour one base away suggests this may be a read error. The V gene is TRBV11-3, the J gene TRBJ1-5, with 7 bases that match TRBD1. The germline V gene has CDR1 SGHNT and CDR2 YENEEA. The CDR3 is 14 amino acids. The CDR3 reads CASSFLQGRQPPHF. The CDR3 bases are TGTGCCAGCAGCTTCTTACAGGGGCGGCAGCCCCCGCATTTT. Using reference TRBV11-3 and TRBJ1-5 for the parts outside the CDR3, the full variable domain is EAGVVQSPRYKIIEKKQPVAFWCNPISGHNTLYWYLQNLGQGPELLIRYENEEAVDDSQLPKDRFSAERLKGVDSTLKIQPAELGDSAVYLCASSFLQGRQPPHFGDGTRLSIL.

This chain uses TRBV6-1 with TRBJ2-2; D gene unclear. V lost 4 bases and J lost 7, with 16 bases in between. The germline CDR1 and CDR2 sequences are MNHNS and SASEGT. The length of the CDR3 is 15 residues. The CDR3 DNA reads TGTGCCAGCAGTGTGATCCCTAAGATTCGCGGGGAGCTGTTTTTT. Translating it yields CASSVIPKIRGELFF.

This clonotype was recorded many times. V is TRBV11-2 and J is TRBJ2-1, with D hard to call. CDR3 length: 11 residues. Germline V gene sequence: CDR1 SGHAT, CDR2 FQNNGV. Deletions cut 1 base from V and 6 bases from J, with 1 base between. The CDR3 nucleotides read TGTGCCAGCAGCTTAGGCAATGAGCAGTTCTTC. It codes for CASSLGNEQFF.

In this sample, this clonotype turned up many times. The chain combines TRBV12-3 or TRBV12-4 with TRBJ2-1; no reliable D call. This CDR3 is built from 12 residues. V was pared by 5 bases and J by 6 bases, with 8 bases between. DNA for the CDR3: TGTGCCAGCAGTCCGTGGGGCAATGAGCAGTTCTTC. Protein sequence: CASSPWGNEQFF.

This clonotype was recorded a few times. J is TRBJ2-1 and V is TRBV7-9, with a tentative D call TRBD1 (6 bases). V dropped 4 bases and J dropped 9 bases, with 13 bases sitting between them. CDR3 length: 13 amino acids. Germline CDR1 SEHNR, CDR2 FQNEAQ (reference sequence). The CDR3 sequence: CASSSQGLSEQFF. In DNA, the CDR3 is TGTGCCAGCAGCTCCCAGGGGCTGAGTGAGCAGTTCTTC.

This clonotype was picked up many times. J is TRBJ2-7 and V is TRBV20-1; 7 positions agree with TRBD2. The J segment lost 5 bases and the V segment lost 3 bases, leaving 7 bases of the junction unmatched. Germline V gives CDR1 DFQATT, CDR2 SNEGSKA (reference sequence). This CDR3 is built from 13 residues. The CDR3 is CSASFAGVNEQYF. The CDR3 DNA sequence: TGCAGTGCTAGTTTCGCGGGAGTAAACGAGCAGTACTTC.

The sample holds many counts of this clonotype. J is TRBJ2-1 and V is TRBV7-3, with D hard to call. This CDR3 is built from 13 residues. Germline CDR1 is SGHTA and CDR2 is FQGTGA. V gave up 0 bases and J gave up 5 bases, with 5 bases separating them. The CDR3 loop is CASSLTVHNEQFF. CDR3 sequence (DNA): TGTGCCAGCAGCTTAACAGTTCACAATGAGCAGTTCTTC.

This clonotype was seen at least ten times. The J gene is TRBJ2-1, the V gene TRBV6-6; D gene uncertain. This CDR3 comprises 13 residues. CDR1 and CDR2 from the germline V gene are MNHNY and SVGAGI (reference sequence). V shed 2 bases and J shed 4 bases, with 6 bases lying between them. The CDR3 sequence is CASSYREYNEQFF. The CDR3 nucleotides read TGTGCCAGCAGTTACAGGGAATACAATGAGCAGTTCTTC.

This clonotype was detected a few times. CDR3 in amino acids: CASSLAGTSAGELFF. The CDR3 region has the DNA TGTGCCAGCAGCTTAGCCGGGACTAGCGCCGGGGAGCTGTTTTTT. V usage is TRBV7-8 and J usage is TRBJ2-2; 10 nucleotides align to TRBD2. J was trimmed by 6 bases and V by 0 bases; bases with no gene match: 1. There are 15 residues in the CDR3. Germline CDR1 SGHVS, CDR2 FQNEAQ.

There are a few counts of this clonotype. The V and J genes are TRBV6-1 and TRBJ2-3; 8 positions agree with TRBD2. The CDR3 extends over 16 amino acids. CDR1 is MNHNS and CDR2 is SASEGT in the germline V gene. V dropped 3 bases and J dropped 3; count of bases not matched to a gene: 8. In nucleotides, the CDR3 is TGTGCCAGCAGTGACCCCGGGACTAGAGGAACAGATACGCAGTATTTT. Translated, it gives CASSDPGTRGTDTQYF.

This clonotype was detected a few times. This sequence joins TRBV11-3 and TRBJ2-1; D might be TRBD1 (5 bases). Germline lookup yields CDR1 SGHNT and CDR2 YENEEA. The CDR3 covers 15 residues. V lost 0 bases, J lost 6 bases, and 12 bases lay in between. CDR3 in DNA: TGTGCCAGCAGCTTAGATCCTCAAAGGGGCAATGAGCAGTTCTTC. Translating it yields CASSLDPQRGNEQFF.

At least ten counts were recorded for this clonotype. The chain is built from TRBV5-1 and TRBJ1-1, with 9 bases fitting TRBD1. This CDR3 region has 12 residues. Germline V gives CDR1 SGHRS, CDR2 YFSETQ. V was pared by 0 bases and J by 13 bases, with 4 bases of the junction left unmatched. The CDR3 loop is CASSLEGQGGFF. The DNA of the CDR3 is TGCGCCAGCAGCTTGGAGGGACAGGGAGGTTTCTTT. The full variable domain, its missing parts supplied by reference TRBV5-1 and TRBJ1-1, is KAGVTQTPRYLIKTRGQQVTLSCSPISGHRSVSWYQQTPGQGLQFLFEYFSETQRNKGNFPGRFSGRQFSNSRSEMNVSTLELGDSALYLCASSLEGQGGFFGQGTRLTVV.

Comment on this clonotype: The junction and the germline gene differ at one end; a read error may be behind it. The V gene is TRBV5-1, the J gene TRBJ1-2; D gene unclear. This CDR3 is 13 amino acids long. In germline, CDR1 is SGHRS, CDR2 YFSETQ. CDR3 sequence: CASSWNKSYGYSF. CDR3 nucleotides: TGCGCCAGCAGCTGGAACAAAAGTTATGGCTACTCCTTC.